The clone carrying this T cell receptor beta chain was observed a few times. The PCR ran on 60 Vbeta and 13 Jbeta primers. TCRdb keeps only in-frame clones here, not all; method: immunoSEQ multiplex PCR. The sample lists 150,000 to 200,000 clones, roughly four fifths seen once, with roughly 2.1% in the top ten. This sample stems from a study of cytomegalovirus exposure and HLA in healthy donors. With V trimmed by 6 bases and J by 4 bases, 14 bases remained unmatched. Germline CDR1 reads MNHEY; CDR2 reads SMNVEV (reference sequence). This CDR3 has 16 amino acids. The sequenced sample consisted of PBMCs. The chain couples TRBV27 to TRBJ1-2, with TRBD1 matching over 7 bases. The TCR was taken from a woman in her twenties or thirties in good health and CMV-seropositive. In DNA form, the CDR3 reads TGTGCCAGCAGACAAAACCTTAGACAGGGTCGCTATGGCTACACCTTC. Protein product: CASRQNLRQGRYGYTF.